This T cell receptor (beta chain) is from a study of beta chain features in type 1 diabetes. Study context: Across all samples, over 85 million sorted cells were examined.

Staining for CD45RO/CCR7/CD25/CD127/CD95/CD27 allowed sorting of CD4+ naive, central memory, regulatory and stem cell-like memory cells. All of the isolated RNA was reverse transcribed, so expressed TCRB transcripts were sequenced. Sequencing used immunoSEQ multiplex PCR; TCRdb keeps in-frame clones, though not all of them. Here the sample spans roughly 290,000 clones, about 8% being singletons. Trimming shortened V by 5 bases and J by 4 bases, and 11 bases separated the two germline ends. CDR3 size: 13 residues. Germline lookup yields CDR1 SGHAT and CDR2 FQDESV (reference sequence). The chain recombines TRBV11-1 with TRBJ2-5; no firm D call. The sample comprised central memory CD4+ T cells from blood. The sequence derives from a woman aged 18-29 years in good health. For the CDR3, the DNA is TGTGCCAGCAGCCGCCTAGTGGGAGAGACCCAGTACTTC. This translates into CASSRLVGETQYF.